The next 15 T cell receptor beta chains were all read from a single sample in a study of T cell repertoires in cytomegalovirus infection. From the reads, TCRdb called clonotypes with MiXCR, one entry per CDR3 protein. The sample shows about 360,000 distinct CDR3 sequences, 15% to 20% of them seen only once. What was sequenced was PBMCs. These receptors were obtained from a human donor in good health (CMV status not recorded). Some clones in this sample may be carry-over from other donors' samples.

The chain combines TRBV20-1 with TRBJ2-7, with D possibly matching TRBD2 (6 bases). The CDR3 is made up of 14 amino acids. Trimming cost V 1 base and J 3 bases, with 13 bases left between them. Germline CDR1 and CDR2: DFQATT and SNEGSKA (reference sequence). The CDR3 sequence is CSARGGLGRYEQYF. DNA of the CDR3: TGCAGTGCTAGAGGGGGACTCGGGCGCTACGAGCAGTACTTC.

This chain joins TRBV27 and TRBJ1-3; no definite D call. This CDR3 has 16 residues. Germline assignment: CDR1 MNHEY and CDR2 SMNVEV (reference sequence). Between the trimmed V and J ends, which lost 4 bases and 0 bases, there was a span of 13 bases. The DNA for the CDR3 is TGTGCCAGCAGTTACCCCTCGCCGAGCTCTGGAAACACCATATATTTT. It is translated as CASSYPSPSSGNTIYF.

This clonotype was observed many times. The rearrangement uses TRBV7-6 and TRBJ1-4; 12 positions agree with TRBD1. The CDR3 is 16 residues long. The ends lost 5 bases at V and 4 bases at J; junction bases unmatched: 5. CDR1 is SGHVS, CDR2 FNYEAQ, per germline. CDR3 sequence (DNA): TGTGCCAGCAGCGGGACAGGGGGCATCGGTAATGAAAAACTGTTTTTT. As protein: CASSGTGGIGNEKLFF.

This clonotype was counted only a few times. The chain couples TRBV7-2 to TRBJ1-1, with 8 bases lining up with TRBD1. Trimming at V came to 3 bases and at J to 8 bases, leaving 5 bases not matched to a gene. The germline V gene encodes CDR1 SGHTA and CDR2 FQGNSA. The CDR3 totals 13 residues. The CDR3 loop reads CASSFGTGREAFF. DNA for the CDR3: TGTGCCAGCAGCTTCGGGACAGGTCGAGAAGCTTTCTTT. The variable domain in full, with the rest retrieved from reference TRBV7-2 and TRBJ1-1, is GAGVSQSPSNKVTEKGKDVELRCDPISGHTALYWYRQSLGQGLEFLIYFQGNSAPDKSGLPSDRFSAERTGGSVSTLTIQRTQQEDSAVYLCASSFGTGREAFFGQGTRLTVV.

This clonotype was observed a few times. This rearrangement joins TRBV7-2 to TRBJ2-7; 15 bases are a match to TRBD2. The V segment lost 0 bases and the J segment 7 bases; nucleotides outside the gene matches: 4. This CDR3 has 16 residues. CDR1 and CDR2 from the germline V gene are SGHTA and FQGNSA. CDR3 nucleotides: TGTGCCAGCAGCTTAGCCGGACTAGCGGGAGGGGGTGAGCAGTACTTC. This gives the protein CASSLAGLAGGGEQYF.

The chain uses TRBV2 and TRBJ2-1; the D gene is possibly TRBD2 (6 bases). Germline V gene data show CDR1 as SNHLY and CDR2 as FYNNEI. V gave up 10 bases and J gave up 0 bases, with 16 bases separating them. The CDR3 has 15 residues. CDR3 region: CAIKGGDFSYNEQFF. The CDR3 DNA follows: TGTGCCATCAAAGGAGGGGACTTCTCCTACAATGAGCAGTTCTTC.

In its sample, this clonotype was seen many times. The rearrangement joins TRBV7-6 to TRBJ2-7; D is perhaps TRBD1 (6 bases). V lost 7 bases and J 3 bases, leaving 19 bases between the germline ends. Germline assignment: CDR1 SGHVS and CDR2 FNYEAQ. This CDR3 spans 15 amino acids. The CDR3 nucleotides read TGTGCCAGCACCAACCCAGGGGAAGGATTCTACGAGCAGTACTTC. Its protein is CASTNPGEGFYEQYF.

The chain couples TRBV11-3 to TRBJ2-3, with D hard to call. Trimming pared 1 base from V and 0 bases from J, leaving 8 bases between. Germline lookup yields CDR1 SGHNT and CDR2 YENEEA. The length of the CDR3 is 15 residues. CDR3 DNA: TGTGCCAGCAGCTTAGGATTTACTAGCACAGATACGCAGTATTTT. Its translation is CASSLGFTSTDTQYF.

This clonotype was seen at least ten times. The CDR3 DNA reads TGTGCCAGCAGCCAAGTGGCCGGAAACACCATATATTTT. Translation: CASSQVAGNTIYF. The chain uses TRBV4-2 and TRBJ1-3; D gene uncertain. This CDR3 region has 13 residues. Germline assignment: CDR1 LGHNA and CDR2 YNFKEQ. Trimming pared 1 base from V and 4 bases from J, leaving 5 bases between.

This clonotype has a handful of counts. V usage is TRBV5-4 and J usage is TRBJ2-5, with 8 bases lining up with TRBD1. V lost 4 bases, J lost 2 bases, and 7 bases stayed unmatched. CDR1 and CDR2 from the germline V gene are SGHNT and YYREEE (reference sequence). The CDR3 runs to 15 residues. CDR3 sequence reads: CASSPRTGRQETQYF. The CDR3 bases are TGTGCCAGCAGCCCACGGACAGGGAGGCAAGAGACCCAGTACTTC.

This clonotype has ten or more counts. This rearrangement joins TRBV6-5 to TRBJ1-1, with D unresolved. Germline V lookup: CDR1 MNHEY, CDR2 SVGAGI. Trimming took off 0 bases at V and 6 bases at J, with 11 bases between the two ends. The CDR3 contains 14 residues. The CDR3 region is CASSYSSKQAEAFF. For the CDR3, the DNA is TGTGCCAGCAGTTACTCGAGTAAGCAGGCTGAAGCTTTCTTT.

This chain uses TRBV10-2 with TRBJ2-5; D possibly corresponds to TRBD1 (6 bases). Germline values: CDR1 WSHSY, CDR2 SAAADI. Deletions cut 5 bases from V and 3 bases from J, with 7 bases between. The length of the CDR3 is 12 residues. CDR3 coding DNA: TGCGCCAGCAGTACAGGGAAAGAGACCCAGTACTTC. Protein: CASSTGKETQYF.

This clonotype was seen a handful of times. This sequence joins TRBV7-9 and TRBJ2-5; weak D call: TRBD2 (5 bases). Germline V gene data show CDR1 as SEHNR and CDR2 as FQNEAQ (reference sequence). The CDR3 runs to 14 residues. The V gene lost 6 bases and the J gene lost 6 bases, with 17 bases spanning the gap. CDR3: CASSRLAATKTQYF. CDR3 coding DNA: TGTGCCAGCAGTAGGCTAGCAGCGACAAAGACCCAGTACTTC.

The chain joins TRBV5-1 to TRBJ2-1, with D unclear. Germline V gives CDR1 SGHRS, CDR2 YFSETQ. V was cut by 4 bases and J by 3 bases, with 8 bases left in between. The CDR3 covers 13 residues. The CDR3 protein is CASSKTRYNEQFF. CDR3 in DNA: TGCGCCAGCAGCAAGACCCGCTACAATGAGCAGTTCTTC. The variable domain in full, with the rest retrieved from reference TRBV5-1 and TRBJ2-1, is KAGVTQTPRYLIKTRGQQVTLSCSPISGHRSVSWYQQTPGQGLQFLFEYFSETQRNKGNFPGRFSGRQFSNSRSEMNVSTLELGDSALYLCASSKTRYNEQFFGPGTRLTVL.

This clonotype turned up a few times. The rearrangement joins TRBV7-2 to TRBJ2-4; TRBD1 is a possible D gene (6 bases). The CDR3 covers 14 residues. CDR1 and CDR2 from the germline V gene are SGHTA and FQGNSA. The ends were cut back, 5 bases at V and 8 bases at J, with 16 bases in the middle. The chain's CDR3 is CASSRTGPGDIQYF. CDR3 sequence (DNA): TGTGCCAGCAGCCGAACGGGGCCAGGGGACATTCAGTACTTC. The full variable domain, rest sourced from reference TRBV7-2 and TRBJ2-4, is GAGVSQSPSNKVTEKGKDVELRCDPISGHTALYWYRQSLGQGLEFLIYFQGNSAPDKSGLPSDRFSAERTGGSVSTLTIQRTQQEDSAVYLCASSRTGPGDIQYFGAGTRLSVL.